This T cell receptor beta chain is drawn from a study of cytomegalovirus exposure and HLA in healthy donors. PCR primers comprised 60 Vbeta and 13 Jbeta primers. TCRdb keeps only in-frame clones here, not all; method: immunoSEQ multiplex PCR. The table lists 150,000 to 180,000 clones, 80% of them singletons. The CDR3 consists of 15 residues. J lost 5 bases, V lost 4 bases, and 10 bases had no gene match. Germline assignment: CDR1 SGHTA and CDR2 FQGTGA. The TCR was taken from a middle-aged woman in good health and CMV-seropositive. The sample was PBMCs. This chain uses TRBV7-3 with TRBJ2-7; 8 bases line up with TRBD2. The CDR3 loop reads CASSSSGTRIHEQYF. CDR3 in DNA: TGTGCCAGCAGCTCCTCCGGGACTAGAATCCACGAGCAGTACTTC. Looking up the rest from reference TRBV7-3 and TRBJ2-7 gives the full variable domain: GAGVSQTPSNKVTEKGKYVELRCDPISGHTALYWYRQSLGQGPEFLIYFQGTGAADDSGLPNDRFFAVRPEGSVSTLKIQRTERGDSAVYLCASSSSGTRIHEQYFGPGTRLTVT.